These T cell receptor beta chains were read from a single sample in a study of blood T cells in healthy people across ages. Via MiXCR, TCRdb re-called the 5' RACE reads, giving one row per CDR3 protein. The table lists fewer than 1.5 million distinct CDR3 sequences, 42% of them singletons. Sample: blood. Every receptor here comes from a woman aged 18-35 years in good health. The CDR3 runs from the conserved cysteine through the conserved F or W. Each record gives: V gene, J gene, CDR3 protein.

TRBV4-1	TRBJ2-1	CASSQVETSNNEQFF
TRBV7-8	TRBJ2-7	CASSLMGRADEQYF
TRBV7-9	TRBJ2-1	CASSGEGSSYNEQFF
TRBV7-2	TRBJ2-6	CASSPRQSGANVLTF
TRBV19	TRBJ1-3	CASRSLGTASGNTIYF
TRBV6-5	TRBJ1-2	CASSYSRGSGGYTF
TRBV29-1	TRBJ1-2	CSVELTGGNYGYTF
TRBV4-2	TRBJ2-2	CASRRTGDIAGELFF
TRBV10-3	TRBJ2-7	CAISNQGPEGEQYF
TRBV5-1	NA	CASSLVRVVEETQYF
TRBV6-5	TRBJ1-2	CASSYTPSNYGYTF
TRBV7-2	TRBJ2-5	CASSLGGGGAKETQYF
TRBV2	TRBJ1-1	CASRGQPQMNTEAFF
TRBV4-1	TRBJ1-4	CASSQVVEKLFF
TRBV4-1	TRBJ1-1	CASSQEVNTEAFF
TRBV6-5	TRBJ2-1	CASSYRPTSSVKYNEQFF
TRBV13	TRBJ2-2	CASSWLLAGTPGELFF
TRBV20-1	TRBJ1-2	CSAREPTGGDYGYTF
TRBV21-1	TRBJ2-7	CASSKVAGQAYEQYF
TRBV11-1	TRBJ2-5	CASSLSRTTQETQYF
TRBV10-3	TRBJ1-1	CAISEGVMNTEAFF
TRBV20-1	TRBJ1-5	CSARRGGNQPQHF
TRBV20-1	TRBJ2-7	CSSDRGGSSYEQYF
TRBV6-5	TRBJ1-2	CASGGRGGYTF
TRBV10-3	TRBJ2-1	CAISSGRASNEQFF
TRBV5-1	TRBJ2-1	CASSLGTSLGEQFF
TRBV11-2	TRBJ2-5	CASSRAGGETQYF
TRBV7-9	TRBJ2-7	CASSLGTLPYEQYF
TRBV6-2/TRBV6-3	TRBJ1-2	CASSRSGTDYGYTF
TRBV4-2	TRBJ2-1	CASNQVSGRENEQFF
TRBV7-9	TRBJ2-1	CASSARDGYNEQFF
TRBV7-9	NA	CASSLRELAGGLSYNEQYF
TRBV20-1	TRBJ1-2	CSARDNTNYGYTF
TRBV7-2	TRBJ2-7	CASSSRLGESNEQYF
TRBV2	TRBJ2-7	CASSVSGEQYF
TRBV5-1	TRBJ2-1	CASSLENGGAREQFF
TRBV20-1	TRBJ2-1	CSAPRTQGASYNEQFF
TRBV12-3/TRBV12-4	TRBJ2-1	CASSSLRRTRNEQFF
TRBV7-9	TRBJ2-7	CASSVDPLIYEQYF
TRBV5-1	TRBJ2-7	CASQADSFSYEQYF
TRBV10-3	TRBJ2-7	CAISESVGGGAYEQYF
TRBV3-1	TRBJ2-7	CASSIHRAGEQYF
TRBV7-2	TRBJ2-3	CASSLLAGGLISTDTQYF
TRBV5-1	TRBJ2-1	CASSSAGGPRDEQFF
TRBV3-1	TRBJ2-2	CASSMGQGTGELFF
TRBV7-9	TRBJ2-5	CASSSPPTSGTGEQYF
TRBV10-3	TRBJ1-1	CAIGYRAGEAFF
TRBV12-3/TRBV12-4	TRBJ1-5	CASGLFGTGNQPQHF
TRBV7-9	TRBJ2-3	CASSPGTEIDLSTDTQYF
TRBV7-2	TRBJ2-1	CASSSGAGNEQFF
TRBV27	TRBJ2-7	CASRSLAGGSYEQYF
TRBV7-2	TRBJ1-1	CASSLVGSSATFF